The rows below give T cell receptor beta chains drawn from one sample of a study of identical twins. TCRdb used MiXCR to reprocess the 5' RACE reads, holding one entry per CDR3 protein. Counted here are 700,000 to 950,000 distinct CDR3 sequences, over 9% occurring once; the ten biggest clones make up about 1.5%. The same data also went into a second study, on yellow fever vaccine responses in identical twins.

Sequences were obtained from PBMCs. The receptors originated from a woman between 18 and 30 years old in good health. CDR3s include the opening cysteine and the closing phenylalanine or tryptophan. D genes are given only for firm matches. Size values are once, few and many counts, or a class for expanded clones, and some rows have none.

TGTCCGGGGGTGAGCACAGATACGCAGTATTTT | CPGVSTDTQYF | TRBV28 | many | NA | TRBJ2-3
TGCAGTCCCAATTTCAGCGGGGGGGCTCTGGCCAAAAACATTCAGTACTTC | CSPNFSGGALAKNIQYF | TRBV20-1 | few | TRBD2 | TRBJ2-4
TGCGCCAGCAGCTCACCGGGACAGCCTGAAAAACTGTTTTTT | CASSSPGQPEKLFF | TRBV5-1 | NA | TRBD1 | TRBJ1-4
TGTGCCATCAGTGAGCCCCCGGAGGGGACCGGGGAGCTGTTTTTT | CAISEPPEGTGELFF | TRBV10-3 | few | NA | TRBJ2-2
TGTGCCAGCAGCCCACTAGCGGGGCCCACAGATACGCAGTATTTT | CASSPLAGPTDTQYF | TRBV7-9 | few | TRBD2 | TRBJ2-3
TGTGCCAGCAGCGAAGGGACAGGGGGGCGACAGCCCCAGCATTTT | CASSEGTGGRQPQHF | TRBV6-1 | many | TRBD1 | TRBJ1-5
TGCAGTGCACCGGACAGGCGGTCCTACAATGAGCAGTTCTTC | CSAPDRRSYNEQFF | TRBV20-1 | many | TRBD1 | TRBJ2-1
TGTGCCATCAGCCAAGGGCGCGGGACCGATGAGCAGTTCTTC | CAISQGRGTDEQFF | TRBV4-2 | NA | NA | TRBJ2-1
TGCGCCAGCAGCTTCTCTACACAGAACACTGAAGCTTTCTTT | CASSFSTQNTEAFF | TRBV5-1 | few | NA | TRBJ1-1
TGTGCCAGCAGCCAACAGAGGGAGACCCAGTACTTC | CASSQQRETQYF | TRBV7-6 | few | NA | TRBJ2-5
TGTGCCAGCACCGTTACCCGAGGGGCCCTCACCGGGGAGCTGTTTTTT | CASTVTRGALTGELFF | TRBV7-2 | NA | NA | TRBJ2-2
TGTGCCAGCCGACTTGAAGGGCAGATCATGAACACTGAAGCTTTCTTT | CASRLEGQIMNTEAFF | TRBV5-5 | NA | NA | TRBJ1-1
TGTGCCAGCTCACCCGACGGACTAACGGCTGAAGCTTTCTTT | CASSPDGLTAEAFF | TRBV18 | NA | NA | TRBJ1-1
TGTGCCAGCAGCCCCCGACTAGCCGGAGGGGGGGAGCTGTTTTTT | CASSPRLAGGGELFF | TRBV7-6 | many | TRBD2 | TRBJ2-2
TGTGCCAGCAACATGGCTAGTACACTAAACAATGAGCAGTTCTTC | CASNMASTLNNEQFF | TRBV9 | NA | NA | TRBJ2-1
TGTGCCAGCAGTTTAAGGGGAGCTGGAGCTTATGGCTACACCTTC | CASSLRGAGAYGYTF | TRBV27 | NA | NA | TRBJ1-2
TGCAGCGTTGAAGCATTACGCCCTGAGGGACTAGCGGACGTAACTAGCACAGATACGCAGTATTTT | CSVEALRPEGLADVTSTDTQYF | TRBV29-1 | few | TRBD2 | TRBJ2-3
TGCGCCAGCAGCCAGCTAGCGGGGGCGAACACCGGGGAGCTGTTTTTT | CASSQLAGANTGELFF | TRBV4-1 | many | TRBD2 | TRBJ2-2
TGTGCCAGCAGCTCTCGGGCCCCCAGCTCCTACAATGAGCAGTTCTTC | CASSSRAPSSYNEQFF | TRBV12-3/TRBV12-4 | many | NA | TRBJ2-1
TGCAGTGCGCCGACCGGGACGACAAGCACAGATACGCAGTATTTT | CSAPTGTTSTDTQYF | TRBV20-1 | few | NA | TRBJ2-3
TGTGCCAGCAGTGAGGATAATTATAATCAGCCCCAGCATTTT | CASSEDNYNQPQHF | TRBV2 | few | NA | TRBJ1-5
TGTGCCAGCAGTTTATCTTTAGGGGGCCGAACCTACAATGAGCAGTTCTTC | CASSLSLGGRTYNEQFF | TRBV27 | many | TRBD1 | TRBJ2-1